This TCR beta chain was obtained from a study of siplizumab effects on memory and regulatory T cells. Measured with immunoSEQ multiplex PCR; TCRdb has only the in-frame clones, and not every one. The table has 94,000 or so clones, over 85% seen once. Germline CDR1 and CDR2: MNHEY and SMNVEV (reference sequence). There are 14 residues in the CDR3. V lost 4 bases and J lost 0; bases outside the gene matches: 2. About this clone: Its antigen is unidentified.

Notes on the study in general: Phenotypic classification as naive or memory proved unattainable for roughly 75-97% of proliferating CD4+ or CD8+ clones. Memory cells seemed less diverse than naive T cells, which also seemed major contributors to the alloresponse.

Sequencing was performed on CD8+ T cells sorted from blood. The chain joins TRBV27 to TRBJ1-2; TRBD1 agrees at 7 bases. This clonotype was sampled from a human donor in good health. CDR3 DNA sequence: TGTGCCAGCAGTTCCGGGACAGCTAACTATGGCTACACCTTC. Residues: CASSSGTANYGYTF.